These T cell receptor beta chains were read from a single sample in a study of blood T cell repertoires in COVID-19. TCRdb keeps only in-frame clones here, not all; method: immunoSEQ multiplex PCR. The sample yields hundreds of thousands of clones, under 90% seen once. The material sequenced was peripheral blood. The source is a man in his sixties who had recovered from COVID-19. Each CDR3 is given with its conserved first and last residue. Each record gives: D gene, V gene, J gene, clone size, CDR3 protein, CDR3 DNA. D genes are given only for firm matches. Clone size is given for some rows only: seen once, a few or many times, or a class if the clone is expanded.

TRBD1	TRBV29-1	TRBJ2-7	-	CSVGADRGTRSYEQYF	TGCAGCGTTGGGGCGGACAGGGGTACTAGGTCCTACGAGCAGTACTTC
TRBD2	TRBV24-1	TRBJ2-1	-	CATSTPGTSGSGRYYNEQFF	TGTGCCACCAGTACCCCGGGGACTAGCGGGAGCGGACGATACTACAATGAGCAGTTCTTC
-	TRBV5-6	TRBJ2-1	-	CASSLSEAEQFF	TGTGCCAGCAGCTTGTCCGAGGCGGAGCAGTTCTTC
-	TRBV10-1	TRBJ1-6	-	CASSESRRRFNSPLHF	TGCGCCAGCAGTGAGTCGAGGAGACGGTTTAATTCACCCCTCCACTTT
TRBD2	TRBV28	TRBJ2-7	-	CASSGGLAGYAQYF	TGTGCCAGCAGTGGGGGACTAGCGGGGTACGCGCAGTACTTC
-	TRBV19	TRBJ1-6	-	CASSMTTVDNSPLHF	TGTGCCAGTAGTATGACGACAGTTGATAATTCACCCCTCCACTTT
TRBD2	TRBV11-3	TRBJ2-1	-	CASSSRGGAGINNEQFF	TGTGCCAGCAGCTCCCGGGGGGGGGCTGGGATAAACAATGAGCAGTTCTTC
-	TRBV18	TRBJ1-3	-	CASSPPGQVPTTTIYF	TGTGCCAGCTCACCACCGGGGCAGGTTCCTACTACCACCATATATTTT
TRBD2	TRBV2	TRBJ2-7	few	CASTRGTSGIYEQYF	TGTGCCAGCACCCGAGGGACTAGCGGGATCTACGAGCAGTACTTC
-	TRBV9	TRBJ2-2	-	CASSVVGGRDTGELFF	TGTGCCAGCAGCGTAGTAGGTGGCAGGGACACCGGGGAGCTGTTTTTT
-	TRBV27	TRBJ2-5	-	CASGGGQTQYF	TGTGCCAGCGGGGGGGGGCAGACCCAGTACTTC
TRBD2	TRBV19	TRBJ2-4	-	CASTTTGLALGLLAKNIQYF	TGTGCCAGTACTACAACCGGACTAGCGCTCGGACTTCTGGCCAAAAACATTCAGTACTTC
-	TRBV11-3	TRBJ2-7	-	CASSLDGYEQYF	TGTGCCAGCAGCTTAGACGGGTACGAGCAGTACTTC
TRBD1	TRBV18	TRBJ2-3	-	CASSPGQGLYF	TGTGCCAGCTCACCGGGACAGGGACTGTATTTT
-	TRBV12-5	TRBJ2-5	once	CASGSPDGVTQYF	TGTGCTAGTGGAAGCCCGGACGGGGTGACCCAGTACTTC
TRBD1	TRBV27	TRBJ1-2	-	CASSPWGTGLNYGYTF	TGTGCCAGCAGTCCCTGGGGGACAGGGCTTAACTATGGCTACACCTTC
-	TRBV2	TRBJ2-2	-	CASSEGLNTGELFF	TGTGCCAGCAGTGAGGGGCTCAACACCGGGGAGCTGTTTTTT
-	TRBV6-6	TRBJ1-3	-	CASSYSYSSSGNTIYF	TGTGCCAGCAGTTACTCGTACTCAAGCTCTGGAAACACCATATATTTT
TRBD1	TRBV11-3	TRBJ2-1	-	CASSLAGSGQGTYNEQFF	TGTGCCAGCAGCTTAGCGGGTTCAGGACAGGGGACCTACAATGAGCAGTTCTTC
TRBD1	TRBV11-1	TRBJ2-3	-	CASSLGDRLPDTQYF	TGTGCCAGCAGCTTGGGGGACAGGCTGCCAGATACGCAGTATTTT
TRBD1	TRBV6-2/TRBV6-3	TRBJ2-5	-	CASSYRGRETQYF	TGTGCCAGCAGTTACAGGGGGCGGGAGACCCAGTACTTC
TRBD1	TRBV15	TRBJ2-2	-	CATSRDVGTGSTGELFF	TGTGCCACCAGCAGAGATGTAGGGACAGGGTCCACCGGGGAGCTGTTTTTT
TRBD2	TRBV4-2	TRBJ2-7	once	CASSQAVGTSEIVRDF	TGTGCCAGCAGCCAAGCGGTCGGGACTAGCGAGATAGTAAGGGACTTC
-	TRBV5-4	TRBJ2-1	-	CASSLVSSSYNEQFF	TGTGCCAGCAGCTTGGTGTCTTCCTCCTACAATGAGCAGTTCTTC
TRBD2	TRBV4-2	TRBJ2-1	-	CASSLQTSGGLDEQFF	TGTGCCAGCAGCTTGCAGACTAGCGGGGGGTTAGATGAGCAGTTCTTC
TRBD2	TRBV24-1	TRBJ2-5	-	CATSEPTSGGRETQYF	TGTGCCACCAGTGAGCCGACTAGCGGGGGTCGGGAGACCCAGTACTTC
-	TRBV30	TRBJ1-2	-	CAWTGDIQGGYTF	TGTGCCTGGACAGGGGACATTCAGGGAGGCTACACCTTC
-	TRBV20-1	TRBJ2-5	-	CSARGRETQYF	TGCAGTGCTAGAGGGCGGGAGACCCAGTACTTC
TRBD1	TRBV30	TRBJ1-2	-	CALNRGRGYGYTF	TGTGCCTTGAACAGGGGGCGAGGCTATGGCTACACCTTC
-	TRBV5-1	TRBJ2-7	-	CASSPPRGQTYEQYF	TGCGCCAGCAGCCCACCCCGAGGACAGACCTACGAGCAGTACTTC
TRBD2	TRBV5-1	TRBJ2-1	-	CASSSSGGSYNEQFF	TGCGCCAGCAGCTCTAGCGGGGGTTCCTACAATGAGCAGTTCTTC
-	TRBV7-3	TRBJ2-3	-	CASSLGAGVADTQYF	TGTGCCAGCAGCTTGGGGGCAGGAGTGGCAGATACGCAGTATTTT
-	TRBV27	TRBJ2-2	-	CASSYQWGGGELFF	TGTGCCAGCAGTTATCAGTGGGGCGGCGGGGAGCTGTTTTTT
-	TRBV28	TRBJ2-7	-	CASSGDTSYEQYF	TGTGCCAGCAGTGGGGACACTTCCTACGAGCAGTACTTC
-	TRBV7-2	TRBJ2-1	-	CASSLDRSSYNEQFF	TGTGCCAGCAGCTTAGACCGGAGCTCCTACAATGAGCAGTTCTTC
TRBD1	TRBV5-6	TRBJ2-1	-	CASSLGDRGHNEQFF	TGTGCCAGCAGCTTGGGGGACAGGGGCCACAATGAGCAGTTCTTC
TRBD1	TRBV29-1	TRBJ2-5	few	CSVDRAGQGAGETQYF	TGCAGCGTTGATAGGGCAGGACAGGGGGCTGGGGAGACCCAGTACTTC
-	TRBV5-6	TRBJ1-6	-	CASSTRATGGGPLHF	TGTGCCAGCAGCACCAGAGCGACAGGTGGAGGACCCCTCCACTTT
TRBD2	TRBV24-1	TRBJ2-1	-	CATSGGSGSGNEQFF	TGTGCCACCAGTGGGGGCAGCGGGAGCGGCAATGAGCAGTTCTTC
-	TRBV19	TRBJ1-2	-	CASSLPGGRSYTF	TGTGCCAGTAGTCTTCCGGGGGGACGCAGCTACACCTTC
-	TRBV29-1	TRBJ1-5	-	CSVGGTRNQPQHF	TGCAGCGTGGGAGGGACGAGGAATCAGCCCCAGCATTTT
TRBD1	TRBV7-2	TRBJ2-7	-	CASSPRTGNYEQYF	TGTGCCAGCAGCCCCCGGACAGGGAACTACGAGCAGTACTTC
-	TRBV12-5	TRBJ2-2	-	CASGLGANTGELFF	TGTGCTAGTGGGTTAGGAGCCAACACCGGGGAGCTGTTTTTT